A single sample gave rise to the 15 T cell receptor beta chains below, sequenced in a study of T cell repertoires in cytomegalovirus infection. TCRdb reprocessed the reads via MiXCR and lists one record per CDR3 protein. The sample records about 270,000 distinct CDR3 sequences, roughly a fifth being singletons. No antigen has been assigned to these receptors. Material: cultured PBMCs, obtained from culture after CMV antigen stimulation. Receptors originate from a human donor in good health (CMV status not recorded). Some clones in this sample may be carry-over from other donors' samples.

This clonotype has ten or more counts. CDR3 region: CASSVPGANVLTF. In DNA, the CDR3 is TGTGCCAGCAGCGTCCCCGGGGCCAACGTCCTGACTTTC. The chain uses TRBV5-4 and TRBJ2-6; D remains ambiguous. The CDR3 consists of 13 residues. Looked up from germline, CDR1 is SGHNT and CDR2 is YYREEE (reference sequence). V lost 4 bases to trimming and J lost 4 bases, with 6 bases between them.

This clonotype was counted many times. V is TRBV11-3 and J is TRBJ1-1; no reliable D call. Germline CDR1 is SGHNT and CDR2 is YENEEA. The CDR3 runs to 14 residues. The V end was cut by 4 bases, the J end by 2 bases, with 11 bases between. The CDR3 loop reads CASSSRTINTEAFF. CDR3 DNA: TGTGCCAGCAGCTCGAGGACCATTAACACTGAAGCTTTCTTT. The full variable domain, in which reference TRBV11-3 and TRBJ1-1 provide the parts outside the CDR3, is EAGVVQSPRYKIIEKKQPVAFWCNPISGHNTLYWYLQNLGQGPELLIRYENEEAVDDSQLPKDRFSAERLKGVDSTLKIQPAELGDSAVYLCASSSRTINTEAFFGQGTRLTVV.

This clonotype was picked up many times. The V gene is TRBV7-2, the J gene TRBJ1-1; D possibly corresponds to TRBD1 (5 bases). CDR1 and CDR2 (germline): SGHTA, FQGNSA. The V end lost 4 bases, the J end lost 1 base, and 10 bases lay between the germline ends. The length of the CDR3 is 14 residues. The CDR3 DNA reads TGTGCCAGCAGCTCCGACAGACAGAACACTGAAGCTTTCTTT. Translated, it gives CASSSDRQNTEAFF. Variable domain in full (rest from reference TRBV7-2 and TRBJ1-1): GAGVSQSPSNKVTEKGKDVELRCDPISGHTALYWYRQSLGQGLEFLIYFQGNSAPDKSGLPSDRFSAERTGGSVSTLTIQRTQQEDSAVYLCASSSDRQNTEAFFGQGTRLTVV.

This clonotype was detected ten times or more. The genes are TRBV6-2 or TRBV6-3 and TRBJ2-7; maybe TRBD2 (5 bases). The CDR3 runs to 13 residues. V was clipped by 7 bases and J by 3 bases, with 13 bases between them. Germline V gene lookup returns CDR1 MNHEY and CDR2 SVGEGT. The CDR3 DNA sequence: TGTGCCAGCACCAGCGGAGGTTACTACGAGCAGTACGTC. It specifies CASTSGGYYEQYV.

The sample holds many counts of this clonotype. V and J are TRBV5-4 and TRBJ2-7, with 8 bases aligning to TRBD2. The CDR3 runs to 15 residues. Looked up from germline, CDR1 is SGHNT and CDR2 is YYREEE (reference sequence). The ends lost 1 base at V and 6 bases at J; junction bases unmatched: 9. The CDR3 region is CASSLSGTSSREQYF. The CDR3 region has the DNA TGTGCCAGCAGCTTGTCCGGGACTAGTTCACGCGAGCAGTACTTC.

This clonotype has a count of ten or more. The V call is TRBV7-6, the J call TRBJ2-7, with no clear D. Germline V gives CDR1 SGHVS, CDR2 FNYEAQ. V was pared by 5 bases and J by 6 bases, with 11 bases between. CDR3 length: 12 amino acids. The CDR3 loop is CASSTHSCEQYV. Written as DNA, the CDR3 is TGTGCCAGCAGCACCCATAGCTGCGAGCAGTACGTC.

This clonotype was recorded at least ten times. The chain combines TRBV7-2 with TRBJ2-7; 7 bases fit TRBD1. The CDR3 is 15 residues long. Germline V gene lookup returns CDR1 SGHTA and CDR2 FQGNSA. The ends lost 7 bases at V and 0 bases at J; junction bases unmatched: 9. DNA of the CDR3: TGTGCCAGCACCTCAGGGGGAAGAAGCTCCTACGAGCAGTACTTC. It yields the protein CASTSGGRSSYEQYF.

The V and J genes are TRBV11-3 and TRBJ2-5; TRBD2 agrees at 7 bases. V trimming: 5 bases; J trimming: 2 bases; junction bases outside the gene matches: 5. Germline V lookup: CDR1 SGHNT, CDR2 YENEEA. This CDR3 is 14 amino acids long. Here the CDR3 reads CASSAGLRQETQYF. The CDR3 nucleotides are TGTGCCAGCAGCGCGGGACTAAGACAAGAGACCCAGTACTTC.

This clonotype was recorded many times. This chain uses TRBV28 with TRBJ1-3; perhaps TRBD1 as D (5 bases). V was cut by 2 bases and J by 3 bases, with 26 bases left in between. Germline CDR1 reads MDHEN; CDR2 reads SYDVKM. This CDR3 region has 20 residues. CDR3 coding DNA: TGTGCCAGCAGTTTAGAAGTCACGGGACGTCTTTTTTCCATTGGAAACACCATATATTTT. It yields the protein CASSLEVTGRLFSIGNTIYF.

This clonotype was detected many times. The gene calls are TRBV7-2 and TRBJ1-2, with a tentative D call TRBD1 (5 bases). Between the trimmed V and J ends, which lost 2 bases and 3 bases, there was a span of 10 bases. CDR3 size: 14 residues. Germline CDR1 reads SGHTA; CDR2 reads FQGNSA. The CDR3 protein is CASSLSQGDYGYTF. The CDR3 DNA reads TGTGCCAGCAGCTTAAGCCAGGGTGACTATGGCTACACCTTC.

This chain connects TRBV4-3 to TRBJ2-2; a weak D match, TRBD2 (6 bases). CDR1 is LGHNA and CDR2 is YSLEER in the germline V gene. V lost 0 bases and J lost 3, with 11 bases in between. The CDR3 is 16 amino acids. CDR3 protein: CASSQDTGGYTGELFF. DNA for the CDR3: TGCGCCAGCAGCCAAGACACTGGAGGGTACACCGGGGAGCTGTTTTTT.

This chain links TRBV28 with TRBJ2-2, with 8 bases aligning to TRBD2. V lost 1 base, J lost 7 bases, and 8 bases stayed unmatched. The CDR3 is made up of 16 amino acids. In germline, CDR1 is MDHEN, CDR2 SYDVKM. As DNA, the CDR3 is TGTGCCAGCAGTTTATTGGGACTAGACGAAGGCGGGGAGCTGTTTTTT. Its protein is CASSLLGLDEGGELFF.

This clonotype has at least ten counts. The chain links TRBV6-1 to TRBJ2-1; D is possibly TRBD1 (6 bases). There are 15 residues in the CDR3. The germline V gene has CDR1 MNHNS and CDR2 SASEGT. Trimming shortened V by 6 bases and J by 0 bases, and 12 bases separated the two germline ends. Here the CDR3 DNA reads TGTGCCAGCAGCCGGGACACGGTCTCCTACAATGAGCAGTTCTTC. This gives the protein CASSRDTVSYNEQFF.

This sequence joins TRBV27 and TRBJ2-5, with 12 bases aligning to TRBD2. The germline CDR1 and CDR2 sequences are MNHEY and SMNVEV (reference sequence). The J segment lost 2 bases and the V segment lost 2 bases, leaving 3 bases of the junction unmatched. The CDR3 is made up of 16 amino acids. CDR3: CASSLRLAGDQETQYF. The DNA of the CDR3 is TGTGCCAGCAGTTTACGACTAGCGGGAGATCAAGAGACCCAGTACTTC.

The chain is built from TRBV7-9 and TRBJ2-7; the D gene is possibly TRBD2 (6 bases). CDR3 length: 13 amino acids. Deletions cut 3 bases from V and 3 bases from J, with 9 bases between. Germline assignment: CDR1 SEHNR and CDR2 FQNEAQ (reference sequence). The CDR3 loop is CASSLPTSYEQYF. As DNA, the CDR3 is TGTGCCAGCAGCTTGCCGACTAGCTACGAGCAGTACTTC.